The rows below give T cell receptor beta chains drawn from one sample of a study of T cells in Graves' hyperthyroidism and ophthalmopathy. A single record per CDR3 protein comes from TCRdb applying MiXCR to the multiplex PCR reads. The sample has more than 300,000 distinct CDR3 sequences; 18% are singletons. The sample taken for sequencing was blood. The receptor set was obtained from a man younger than 35 with Graves' ophthalmopathy. CDR3s include the opening cysteine and the closing phenylalanine or tryptophan. The D gene is left open where the match is weak. Clone size, where shown, is once, few, many, or a class for clones that have expanded.

TRBJ1-2	TRBV4-1	14	.	.	CASGQGEESYGYTF	TGCGCCAGCGGTCAGGGTGAAGAAAGCTATGGCTACACCTTC
TRBJ2-5	TRBV12-3/TRBV12-4	15	many	TRBD1	CASSYPGTGKETQYF	TGTGCCAGCAGTTACCCCGGGACAGGGAAAGAGACCCAGTACTTC
TRBJ1-2	TRBV7-9	15	many	.	CASSGVRRTFYGYTF	TGTGCCAGCAGCGGAGTAAGGCGTACGTTCTATGGCTACACCTTC
TRBJ2-2	TRBV5-1	15	few	TRBD1	CASSPWQGEGGELFF	TGCGCCAGCAGCCCATGGCAGGGGGAAGGCGGGGAGCTGTTTTTT
TRBJ2-1	TRBV5-1	14	many	TRBD2	CASKTSGTYNEQFF	TGCGCCAGCAAGACTAGCGGGACCTACAATGAGCAGTTCTTC
TRBJ2-5	TRBV27	14	few	TRBD1	CASSPWTGEETQYF	TGTGCCAGCAGCCCCTGGACAGGGGAGGAGACCCAGTACTTC
TRBJ1-2	TRBV9	18	few	.	CASSVGQAGWGLNYGYTF	TGTGCCAGCAGCGTAGGACAGGCAGGGTGGGGACTTAACTATGGCTACACCTTC
TRBJ1-6	TRBV11-2	16	many	.	CASSTQGTRGNSPLHF	TGTGCCAGCAGCACTCAAGGGACACGAGGGAATTCACCCCTCCACTTT
TRBJ2-1	TRBV9	16	few	.	CASSVGPPGTHNEQFF	TGTGCCAGCAGCGTAGGGCCCCCGGGGACCCACAATGAGCAGTTCTTC
TRBJ2-4	TRBV5-1	14	many	.	CASSLEGAKNIQYF	TGCGCCAGCAGTCTGGAGGGAGCCAAAAACATTCAGTACTTC
TRBJ1-2	TRBV27	16	many	TRBD1	CASGPSLGQTDYGYTF	TGTGCCAGCGGTCCATCGCTGGGACAGACCGACTATGGCTACACCTTC
TRBJ2-7	TRBV3-1	15	many	TRBD2	CASSLTSGDSYEQYF	TGTGCCAGCAGCCTAACTAGCGGGGATTCCTACGAGCAGTACTTC
TRBJ2-7	TRBV11-3	12	many	.	CASSSGPAEQYF	TGTGCCAGCAGCTCAGGACCGGCCGAGCAGTACTTC
TRBJ1-2	TRBV4-1	19	few	TRBD1	CASSQEENLGQGRWYGYTF	TGCGCCAGCAGCCAAGAAGAGAACCTCGGACAGGGACGATGGTATGGCTACACCTTC
TRBJ1-1	TRBV27	15	many	TRBD1	CASSVTGGGNTEAFF	TGTGCCAGCAGTGTGACAGGGGGGGGGAACACTGAAGCTTTCTTT
TRBJ1-1	TRBV27	15	many	.	CASSLGGAFHTEAFF	TGTGCCAGCAGTTTAGGGGGGGCCTTTCACACTGAAGCTTTCTTT
TRBJ2-7	TRBV15	14	.	.	CATSREQGSGEQYF	TGTGCCACCAGCAGAGAGCAGGGCTCCGGGGAGCAGTACTTC
TRBJ1-5	TRBV4-2	17	few	.	CASSQEATGYSNQPQHF	TGTGCCAGCAGCCAAGAGGCGACAGGATATAGCAATCAGCCCCAGCATTTT
TRBJ2-3	TRBV12-3/TRBV12-4	14	many	.	CASSLAWEADTQYF	TGTGCCAGCAGTTTAGCCTGGGAGGCAGATACGCAGTATTTT
TRBJ1-1	TRBV27	15	many	TRBD1	CASRTGPFLDTEAFF	TGTGCCAGCAGGACAGGGCCTTTCCTGGACACTGAAGCTTTCTTT
TRBJ1-3	TRBV29-1	14	.	.	CSIPRPGSGNTIYF	TGCAGCATCCCAAGGCCTGGCTCTGGAAACACCATATATTTT
TRBJ2-1	TRBV4-1	18	.	TRBD2	CASSGRPSWLAGPQGQFF	TGCGCCAGCAGCGGCAGGCCCTCTTGGCTAGCGGGGCCCCAGGGGCAGTTCTTC
TRBJ2-3	TRBV25-1	15	.	.	CASSDLLIATDTQYF	TGTGCCAGCAGTGACCTCTTGATTGCAACAGATACGCAGTATTTT
TRBJ2-3	TRBV12-3/TRBV12-4	16	many	.	CASSLVPPGTADTQYF	TGTGCCAGCAGTTTAGTACCCCCCGGGACTGCTGATACGCAGTATTTT
TRBJ2-7	TRBV20-1	12	.	.	CSATFQTYEQYF	TGCAGTGCTACGTTCCAAACCTACGAGCAGTACTTC
TRBJ2-5	TRBV10-3	14	.	.	CAISEFQGRETQYF	TGTGCCATCAGTGAATTTCAGGGGCGAGAGACCCAGTACTTC
TRBJ2-1	TRBV12-3/TRBV12-4	15	many	TRBD2	CASRQGTSGGNEQFF	TGTGCCAGCAGACAAGGGACTAGCGGGGGCAATGAGCAGTTCTTC
TRBJ1-3	TRBV5-8	16	few	.	CASSPGGGALRNTIYF	TGTGCCAGCAGCCCGGGTGGGGGAGCTCTCCGAAACACCATATATTTT
TRBJ1-2	TRBV20-1	13	many	.	CSARARANYGYTF	TGCAGTGCTAGAGCCCGGGCTAACTATGGCTACACCTTC
TRBJ2-1	TRBV6-1	13	few	TRBD2	CATSGGPANEQFF	TGTGCTACAAGCGGGGGGCCGGCCAATGAGCAGTTCTTC
TRBJ2-1	TRBV29-1	15	.	TRBD2	CSVEGGGIDYNEQFF	TGCAGCGTTGAGGGCGGGGGGATTGACTACAATGAGCAGTTCTTC
TRBJ1-1	TRBV7-9	15	many	.	CATHPFGDSGTEAFF	TGTGCCACCCACCCATTTGGGGACTCCGGCACTGAAGCTTTCTTT
TRBJ2-7	TRBV7-9	16	.	TRBD2	CASSSQMGAGGYEQYF	TGTGCCAGCAGCTCCCAGATGGGAGCGGGGGGTTACGAGCAGTACTTC
TRBJ2-1	TRBV5-1	15	.	.	CASSLGAGFGNEQFF	TGCGCCAGCAGCTTGGGGGCAGGGTTCGGCAATGAGCAGTTCTTC
TRBJ2-4	TRBV9	16	.	.	CASSVAPKGAKNIQYF	TGTGCCAGCAGCGTAGCGCCTAAAGGGGCCAAAAACATTCAGTACTTC
TRBJ2-1	TRBV5-5	14	.	.	CASRTQPANYEQFF	TGTGCCAGCCGGACGCAACCAGCAAATTACGAGCAGTTCTTC
TRBJ1-1	TRBV5-6	16	many	TRBD1	CASSLTGGEGVTEAFF	TGTGCCAGCAGCTTGACAGGGGGCGAGGGAGTCACTGAAGCTTTCTTT
TRBJ1-5	TRBV27	13	.	.	CASSGQTNQPQHF	TGTGCCAGCAGTGGACAAACCAATCAGCCCCAGCATTTT
TRBJ1-1	TRBV6-6	15	many	TRBD1	CASSYSRAGGAEAFF	TGTGCCAGCAGTTACTCGAGGGCAGGGGGGGCTGAAGCTTTCTTT
TRBJ2-1	TRBV19	14	.	TRBD2	CASNGGGPPNEQFF	TGTGCCAGTAACGGCGGGGGGCCCCCCAATGAGCAGTTCTTC
TRBJ2-5	TRBV4-2	15	.	.	CASSQDMEIQETQYF	TGTGCCAGCAGCCAAGATATGGAAATCCAAGAGACCCAGTACTTC
TRBJ1-5	TRBV6-5	14	.	.	CASSNLDRGQPQHF	TGTGCCAGCAGTAACCTGGACCGGGGTCAGCCCCAGCATTTT
TRBJ2-7	TRBV5-5	14	.	.	CASGLRADSYEQYF	TGTGCCAGCGGCTTAAGGGCAGACTCCTACGAGCAGTACTTC
TRBJ1-5	TRBV7-3	11	.	.	CASTPYQPQHF	TGTGCCAGCACCCCATACCAGCCCCAGCATTTT
TRBJ1-1	TRBV24-1	12	many	.	CATSDPNTEAFF	TGTGCCACCAGTGATCCGAACACTGAAGCTTTCTTT
TRBJ2-1	TRBV11-2	15	many	.	CASSPVPGAYNEQFF	TGTGCCAGCAGCCCCGTCCCGGGAGCCTACAATGAGCAGTTCTTC
TRBJ1-2	TRBV7-2	15	once	TRBD1	CARSASGTGLYDYTF	TGTGCCCGCAGCGCGTCCGGGACAGGGCTGTATGACTACACCTTC
TRBJ1-2	TRBV28	14	many	.	CASSAGAHIYGYTF	TGTGCCAGCAGTGCAGGGGCACACATCTATGGCTACACCTTC
TRBJ2-5	TRBV7-9	14	.	.	CASTQEPGKETQYF	TGTGCCAGCACCCAGGAACCGGGTAAAGAGACCCAGTACTTC
TRBJ2-1	TRBV3-1	15	many	TRBD2	CASSPSGGASNEQFF	TGTGCCAGCAGCCCCAGCGGGGGGGCGTCCAATGAGCAGTTCTTC